The text below deals with one T cell receptor beta chain. Antigen: not known. Sequenced material consisted of expressed TCRB transcripts (all of the isolated RNA was reverse transcribed). The method was immunoSEQ multiplex PCR; TCRdb's version includes in-frame clones alone and lacks a portion of them. The sample records approximately 280,000 clones, about 15% being singletons. The CDR3 has 15 amino acids. The ends were cut back, 1 base at V and 4 bases at J, with 13 bases in the middle. Germline V gene lookup returns CDR1 MNHEY and CDR2 SMNVEV (reference sequence). The data originate from a study of beta chain features in type 1 diabetes. Study-wide results and limits: Junctions at VDJ sites from type 1 diabetes patients had fewer insertions and more deletions. Within each of all four CD4+ subsets, Type 1 diabetes patients had TCRB CDR3s that were moderately but significantly shorter.

The sequenced material came from naive CD4+ T cells from blood. The gene calls are TRBV27 and TRBJ1-1; no firm D call. This sequence was found in a man between 18 and 29 years old with type 1 diabetes. CDR3 amino acids: CASSLLSPPVTEAFF. Here the CDR3 DNA reads TGTGCCAGCAGTTTATTGTCCCCACCGGTCACTGAAGCTTTCTTT.